This record covers a single TCR beta chain. It may be a read error: a sequence one base away is much more abundant. Trimming left V 10 bases short and J 3 bases short, with 23 bases between. This CDR3 comprises 16 residues. The data derive from a study of molecular identifiers for immune sequencing clone quantification. On the study more broadly: Split five ways in replicates, RNA from around 18,000 or 91,000 naive CD8 cells had four portions sequenced.

TCRdb independently ran MiXCR on the PCR reads; one entry per CDR3 protein. Of about half a million distinct CDR3 sequences in the sample, about 25% were seen once. This TCR was sampled from a human donor in good health. Some libraries in this study had Jurkat cell RNA spiked in. The sequenced sample was naive CD8+ T cells from blood, with Jurkat cell RNA spiked in. Subset given: FACS-sorted CD8+CD4-CCR7+CD45RA+ naive T cells. The genes are TRBV5-3 and TRBJ2-1; perhaps TRBD2 as D (6 bases). TRBV5-3 is sorted into the ORF group, with uncertain function. DNA of the CDR3: TGTGCCGGCAGCTCGGTGGTCGGGGGAAACTACAATGAGCAGTTCTTC. Encoded protein: CAGSSVVGGNYNEQFF.